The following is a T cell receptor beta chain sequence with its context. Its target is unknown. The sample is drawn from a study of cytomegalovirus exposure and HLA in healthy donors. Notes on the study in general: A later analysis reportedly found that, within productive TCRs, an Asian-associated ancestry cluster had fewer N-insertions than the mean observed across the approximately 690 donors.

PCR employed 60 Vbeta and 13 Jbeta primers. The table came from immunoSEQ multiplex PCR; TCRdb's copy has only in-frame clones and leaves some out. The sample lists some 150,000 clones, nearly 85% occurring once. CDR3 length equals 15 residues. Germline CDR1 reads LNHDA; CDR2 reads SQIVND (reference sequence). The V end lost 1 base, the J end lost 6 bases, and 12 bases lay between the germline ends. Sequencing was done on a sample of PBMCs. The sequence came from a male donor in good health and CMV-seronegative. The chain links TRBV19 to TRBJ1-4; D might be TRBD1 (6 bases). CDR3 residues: CASSIVAGEYEKLFF. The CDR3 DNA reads TGTGCCAGTAGTATAGTGGCAGGGGAATATGAAAAACTGTTTTTT.